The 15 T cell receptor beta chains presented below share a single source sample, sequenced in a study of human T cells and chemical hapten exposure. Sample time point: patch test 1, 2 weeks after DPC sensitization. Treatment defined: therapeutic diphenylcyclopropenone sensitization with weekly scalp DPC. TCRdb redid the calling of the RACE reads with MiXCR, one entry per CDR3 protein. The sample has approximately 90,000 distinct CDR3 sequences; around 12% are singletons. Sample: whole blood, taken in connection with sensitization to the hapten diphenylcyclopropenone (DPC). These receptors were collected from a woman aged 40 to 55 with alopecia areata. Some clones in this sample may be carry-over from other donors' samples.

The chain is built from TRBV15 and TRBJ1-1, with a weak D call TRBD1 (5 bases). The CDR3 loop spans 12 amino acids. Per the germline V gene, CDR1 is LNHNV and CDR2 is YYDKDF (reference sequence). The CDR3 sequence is CGTRDVNTEAFF. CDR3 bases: TGTGGGACCAGGGACGTGAACACTGAAGCTTTCTTT.

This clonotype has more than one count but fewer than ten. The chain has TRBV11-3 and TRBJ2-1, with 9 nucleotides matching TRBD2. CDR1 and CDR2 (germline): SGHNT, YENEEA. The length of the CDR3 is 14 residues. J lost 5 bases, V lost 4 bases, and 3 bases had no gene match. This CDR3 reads CASSSGLAHNEQFF. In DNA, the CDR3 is TGTGCCAGCAGCTCGGGACTAGCACACAATGAGCAGTTCTTC.

The CDR3, as DNA: TGTGCCAGCAGTTACGTACATTCCGGGGCCAACGTCCTGACTTTC. Encoded protein: CASSYVHSGANVLTF. V is TRBV6-2 or TRBV6-3 and J is TRBJ2-6; D remains unclear. Trimming stripped 2 bases from V and 4 bases from J, with 9 bases between. The CDR3 is 15 amino acids. Germline V gene sequence: CDR1 MNHEY, CDR2 SVGEGT.

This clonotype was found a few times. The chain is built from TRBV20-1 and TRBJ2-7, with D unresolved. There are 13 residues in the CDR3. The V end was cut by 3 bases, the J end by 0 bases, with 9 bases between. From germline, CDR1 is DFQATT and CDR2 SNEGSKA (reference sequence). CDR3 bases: TGCAGTGCTAGCCACCTTATCTCCTACGAGCAGTACTTC. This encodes CSASHLISYEQYF.

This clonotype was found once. The CDR3 DNA is TGTGCCAGCAGTGTCGGCGGGAGTATAGATACGCAGTATTTT. It specifies CASSVGGSIDTQYF. The chain employs TRBV25-1 and TRBJ2-3, with 7 bases fitting TRBD2. The junction had 6 bases not matched to a gene; V was cut back by 4 bases and J by 5 bases. The length of the CDR3 is 14 residues. Germline V gives CDR1 MGHDK, CDR2 SYGVNS. Drawing the rest from reference TRBV25-1 and TRBJ2-3, the complete variable domain is EADIYQTPRYLVIGTGKKITLECSQTMGHDKMYWYQQDPGMELHLIHYSYGVNSTEKGDLSSESTVSRIRTEHFPLTLESARPSHTSQYLCASSVGGSIDTQYFGPGTRLTVL.

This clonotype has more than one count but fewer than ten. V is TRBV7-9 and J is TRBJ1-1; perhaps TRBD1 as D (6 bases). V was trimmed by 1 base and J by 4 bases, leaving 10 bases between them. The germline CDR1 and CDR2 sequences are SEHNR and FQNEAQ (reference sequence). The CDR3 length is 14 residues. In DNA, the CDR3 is TGTGCCAGCAGCTTAGATGGGGGGCCCACTGAAGCTTTCTTT. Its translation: CASSLDGGPTEAFF.

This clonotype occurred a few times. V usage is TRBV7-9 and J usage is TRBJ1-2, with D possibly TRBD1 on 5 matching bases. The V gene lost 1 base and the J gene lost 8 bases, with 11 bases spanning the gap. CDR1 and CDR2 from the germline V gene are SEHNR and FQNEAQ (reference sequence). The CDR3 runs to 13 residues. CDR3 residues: CASSLGGDRGYTF. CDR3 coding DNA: TGTGCCAGCAGCTTAGGAGGGGATAGAGGCTACACCTTC.

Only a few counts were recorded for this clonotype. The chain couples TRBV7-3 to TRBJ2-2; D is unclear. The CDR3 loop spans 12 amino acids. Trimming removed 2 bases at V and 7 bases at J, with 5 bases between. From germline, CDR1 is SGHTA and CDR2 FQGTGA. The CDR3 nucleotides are TGTGCCAGCAGCTTACCCGGCGGGGAGCTGTTTTTT. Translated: CASSLPGGELFF. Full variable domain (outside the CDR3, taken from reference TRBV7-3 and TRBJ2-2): GAGVSQTPSNKVTEKGKYVELRCDPISGHTALYWYRQSLGQGPEFLIYFQGTGAADDSGLPNDRFFAVRPEGSVSTLKIQRTERGDSAVYLCASSLPGGELFFGEGSRLTVL.

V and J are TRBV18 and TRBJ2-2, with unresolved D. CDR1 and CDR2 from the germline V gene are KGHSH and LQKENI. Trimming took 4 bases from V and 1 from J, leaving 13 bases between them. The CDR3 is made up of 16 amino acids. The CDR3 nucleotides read TGTGCCAGCTCACGGACCGGACCTGGGAACACCGGGGAGCTGTTTTTT. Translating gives CASSRTGPGNTGELFF.

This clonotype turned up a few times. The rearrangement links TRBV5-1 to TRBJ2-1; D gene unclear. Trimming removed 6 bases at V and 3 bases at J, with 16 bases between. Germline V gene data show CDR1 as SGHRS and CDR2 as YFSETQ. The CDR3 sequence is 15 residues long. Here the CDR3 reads CASTILPTIYNEQFF. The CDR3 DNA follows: TGCGCCAGCACCATACTCCCAACCATCTACAATGAGCAGTTCTTC.

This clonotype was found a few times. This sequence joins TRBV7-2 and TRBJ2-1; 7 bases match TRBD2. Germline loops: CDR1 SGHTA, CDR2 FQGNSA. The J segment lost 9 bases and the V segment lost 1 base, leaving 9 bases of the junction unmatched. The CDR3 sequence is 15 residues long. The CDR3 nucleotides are TGTGCCAGCAGCTTAGGTGCCGGGACTAATAGTGAGCAGTTCTTC. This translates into CASSLGAGTNSEQFF.

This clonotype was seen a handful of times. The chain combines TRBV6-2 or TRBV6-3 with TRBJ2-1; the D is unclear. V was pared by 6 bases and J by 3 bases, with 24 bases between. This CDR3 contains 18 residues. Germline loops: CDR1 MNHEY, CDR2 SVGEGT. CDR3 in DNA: TGTGCCAGCAGCATTACCCCCGACTCGATCCCGAACTACAATGAGCAGTTCTTC. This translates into CASSITPDSIPNYNEQFF.

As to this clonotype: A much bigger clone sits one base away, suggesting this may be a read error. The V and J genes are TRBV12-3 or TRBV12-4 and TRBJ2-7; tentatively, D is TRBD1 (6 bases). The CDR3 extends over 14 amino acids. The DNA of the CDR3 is TGTGCCAACAGTTTTGACAGGCCCCCCTACGAGCAGTACTTC. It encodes CANSFDRPPYEQYF.

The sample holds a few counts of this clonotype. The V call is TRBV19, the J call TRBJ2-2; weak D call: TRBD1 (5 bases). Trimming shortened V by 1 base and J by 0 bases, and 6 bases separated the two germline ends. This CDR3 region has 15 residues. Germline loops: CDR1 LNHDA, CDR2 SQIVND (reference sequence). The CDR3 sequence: CASSIGTTNTGELFF. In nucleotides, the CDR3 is TGTGCCAGTAGTATAGGGACAACGAACACCGGGGAGCTGTTTTTT.

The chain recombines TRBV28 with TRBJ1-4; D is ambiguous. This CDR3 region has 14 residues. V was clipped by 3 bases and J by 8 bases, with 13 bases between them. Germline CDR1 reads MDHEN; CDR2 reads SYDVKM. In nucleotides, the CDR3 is TGTGCCAGCAGTTTGGGAGGGATGGGCGAAAAACTGTTTTTT. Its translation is CASSLGGMGEKLFF.